In its sample, the clone carrying this TCR beta chain was seen many times. Its antigen is unknown. This sample's time point: persistent/refractory GD, antithyroid drugs over 5 years with positive TRAb. RNA extracted from PBMCs served as the sequencing template. EDTA tubes held 7 to 9 milliliters of peripheral blood from each patient. These data belong to a study of regulatory T cells in long-lasting Graves disease. Overall study: A definition of persistent Graves' disease required over 5 years of antithyroid drugs plus positive TSH receptor antibodies.

Sequencing libraries for TCR beta were prepared with iRepertoire HTBI primers and Arm-PCR of CDR3 regions. As handled by the study authors: From all samples, identification returned 12 to 15 TRBJ and about 60 TRBV segments. From the multiplex PCR reads, TCRdb called clonotypes with MiXCR, one entry per CDR3 protein. TCRdb's processing, not the authors', yielded these V and J calls. The table lists a few hundred thousand distinct CDR3 sequences, approximately 20% of them singletons. Regarding the study as a whole: Gene preferences differed: TRBV28, TRBJ1-2, TRBJ2-5 in persistent cases.

The CDR3 covers 12 residues. Germline loops: CDR1 SGHAT, CDR2 FQNNGV. Trimming pared 4 bases from V and 5 bases from J, leaving 8 bases between. This material consisted of peripheral blood mononuclear cells (PBMCs), taken when the disease was refractory, from a patient treated with antithyroid drugs. This chain links TRBV11-2 with TRBJ2-5, with D perhaps matching TRBD1 (5 bases). The TCR originated in a female donor with Graves disease. The CDR3, as DNA: TGTGCCAGCAGCTCCAACAGGGAGACCCAGTACTTC. Protein: CASSSNRETQYF.